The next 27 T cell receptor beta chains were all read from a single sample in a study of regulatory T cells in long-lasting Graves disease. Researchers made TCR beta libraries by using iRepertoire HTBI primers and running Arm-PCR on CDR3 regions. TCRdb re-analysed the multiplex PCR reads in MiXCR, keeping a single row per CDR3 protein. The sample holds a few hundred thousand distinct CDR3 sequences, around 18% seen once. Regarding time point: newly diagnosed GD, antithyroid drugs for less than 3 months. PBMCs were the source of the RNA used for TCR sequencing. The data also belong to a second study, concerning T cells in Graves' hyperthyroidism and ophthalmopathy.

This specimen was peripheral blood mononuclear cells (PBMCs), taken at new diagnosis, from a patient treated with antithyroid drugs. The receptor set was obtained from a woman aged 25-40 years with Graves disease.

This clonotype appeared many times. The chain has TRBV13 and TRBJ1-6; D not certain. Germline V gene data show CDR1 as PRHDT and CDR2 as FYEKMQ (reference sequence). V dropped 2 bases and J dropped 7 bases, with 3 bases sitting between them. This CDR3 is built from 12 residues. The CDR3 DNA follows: TGTGCCAGCAGCTTATTAAATTCACCCCTCCACTTT. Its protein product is CASSLLNSPLHF.

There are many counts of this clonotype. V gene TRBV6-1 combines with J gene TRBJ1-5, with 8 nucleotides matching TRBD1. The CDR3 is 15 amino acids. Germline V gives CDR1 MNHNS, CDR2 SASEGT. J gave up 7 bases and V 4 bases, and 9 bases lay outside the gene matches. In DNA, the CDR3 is TGTGCCAGCAGTGCGTTGACAGGGGACGGCCAGCCCCAGCATTTT. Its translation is CASSALTGDGQPQHF.

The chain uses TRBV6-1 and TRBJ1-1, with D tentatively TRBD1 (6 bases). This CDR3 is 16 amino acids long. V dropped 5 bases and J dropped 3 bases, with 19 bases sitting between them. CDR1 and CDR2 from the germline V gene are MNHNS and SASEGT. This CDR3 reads CASSISGTWRDTEAFF. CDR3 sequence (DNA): TGTGCCAGCAGTATATCCGGGACATGGAGAGACACTGAAGCTTTCTTT.

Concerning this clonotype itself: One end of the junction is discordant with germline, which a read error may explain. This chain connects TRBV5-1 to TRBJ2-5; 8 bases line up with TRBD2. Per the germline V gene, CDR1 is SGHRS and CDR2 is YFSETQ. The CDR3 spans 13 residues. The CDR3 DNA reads TGCGCCAGCAGTCCAGGACAGCGGGAGACCCTGTACTTC. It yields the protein CASSPGQRETLYF.

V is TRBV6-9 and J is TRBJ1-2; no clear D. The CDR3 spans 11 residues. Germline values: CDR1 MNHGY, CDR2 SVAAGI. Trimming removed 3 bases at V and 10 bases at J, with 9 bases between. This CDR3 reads CASSYSGDYTF. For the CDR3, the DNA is TGTGCCAGCAGTTACAGCGGAGACTACACCTTC.

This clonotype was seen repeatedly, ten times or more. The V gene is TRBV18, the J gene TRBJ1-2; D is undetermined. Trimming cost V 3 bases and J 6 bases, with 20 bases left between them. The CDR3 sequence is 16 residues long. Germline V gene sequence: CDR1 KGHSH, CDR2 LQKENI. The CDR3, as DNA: TGTGCCAGCTCACCCGTAATATCCGGACGGTCGAATGGCTACACCTTC. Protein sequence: CASSPVISGRSNGYTF.

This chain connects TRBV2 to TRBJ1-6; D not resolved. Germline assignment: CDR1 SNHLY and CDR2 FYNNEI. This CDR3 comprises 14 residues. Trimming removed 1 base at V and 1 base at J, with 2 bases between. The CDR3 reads CASSEGSYNSPLHF. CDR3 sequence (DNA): TGTGCCAGCAGTGAAGGATCCTATAATTCACCCCTCCACTTT.

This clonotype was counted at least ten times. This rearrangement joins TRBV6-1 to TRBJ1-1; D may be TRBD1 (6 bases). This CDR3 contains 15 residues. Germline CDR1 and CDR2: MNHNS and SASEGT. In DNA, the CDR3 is TGTGAAAGCAGGGGCCCGGGGACGATGAACACTGAAGCTTTCTTT. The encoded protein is CESRGPGTMNTEAFF.

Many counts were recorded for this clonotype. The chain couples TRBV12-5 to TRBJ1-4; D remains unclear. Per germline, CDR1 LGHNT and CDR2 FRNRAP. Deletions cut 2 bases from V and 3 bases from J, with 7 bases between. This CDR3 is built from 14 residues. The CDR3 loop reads CASGLWAPNEKLFF. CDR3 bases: TGTGCTAGTGGTTTGTGGGCCCCTAATGAAAAACTGTTTTTT.

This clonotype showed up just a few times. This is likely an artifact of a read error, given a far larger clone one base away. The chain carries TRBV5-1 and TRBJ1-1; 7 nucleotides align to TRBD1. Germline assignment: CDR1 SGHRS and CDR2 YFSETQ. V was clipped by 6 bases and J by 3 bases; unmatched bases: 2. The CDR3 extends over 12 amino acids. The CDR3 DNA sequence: TGCGCCAGCAACCAGGGGGACACTGAAGCTTTCTTT. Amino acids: CASNQGDTEAFF.

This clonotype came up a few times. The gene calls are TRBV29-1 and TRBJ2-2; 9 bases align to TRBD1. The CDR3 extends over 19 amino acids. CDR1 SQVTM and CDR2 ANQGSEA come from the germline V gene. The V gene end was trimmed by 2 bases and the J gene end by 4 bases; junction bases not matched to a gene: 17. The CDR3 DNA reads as TGCAGCGTTGAATCGGGGACAGGGCGACCCTTAGTCGGCACCGGGGAGCTGTTTTTT. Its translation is CSVESGTGRPLVGTGELFF.

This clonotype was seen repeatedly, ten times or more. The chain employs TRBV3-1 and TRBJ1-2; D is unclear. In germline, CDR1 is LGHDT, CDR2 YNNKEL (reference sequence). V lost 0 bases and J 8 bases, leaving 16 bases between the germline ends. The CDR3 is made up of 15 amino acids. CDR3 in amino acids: CASSQDPRWDVGYTF. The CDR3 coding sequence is TGTGCCAGCAGCCAAGATCCCCGATGGGATGTCGGCTACACCTTC.

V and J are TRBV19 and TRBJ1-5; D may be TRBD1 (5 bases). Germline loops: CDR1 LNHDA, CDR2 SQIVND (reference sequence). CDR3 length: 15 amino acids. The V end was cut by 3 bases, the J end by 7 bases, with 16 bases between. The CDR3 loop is CASSILSHGGQPQHF. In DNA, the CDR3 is TGTGCCAGTAGTATTTTAAGTCATGGGGGGCAGCCCCAGCATTTT.

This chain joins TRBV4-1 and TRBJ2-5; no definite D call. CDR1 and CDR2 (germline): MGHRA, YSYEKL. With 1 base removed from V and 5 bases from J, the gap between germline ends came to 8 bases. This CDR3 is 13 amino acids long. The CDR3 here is CASSQGSHETQYF. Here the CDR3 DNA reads TGCGCCAGCAGCCAAGGGTCGCACGAGACCCAGTACTTC.

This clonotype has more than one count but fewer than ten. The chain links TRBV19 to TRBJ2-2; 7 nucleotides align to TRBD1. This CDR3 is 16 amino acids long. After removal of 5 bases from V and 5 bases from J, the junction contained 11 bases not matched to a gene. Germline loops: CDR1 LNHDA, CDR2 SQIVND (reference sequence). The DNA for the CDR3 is TGTGCCAGTAGTCCAGAGACAGGGAGAAGGACCGGGGAGCTGTTTTTT. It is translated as CASSPETGRRTGELFF.

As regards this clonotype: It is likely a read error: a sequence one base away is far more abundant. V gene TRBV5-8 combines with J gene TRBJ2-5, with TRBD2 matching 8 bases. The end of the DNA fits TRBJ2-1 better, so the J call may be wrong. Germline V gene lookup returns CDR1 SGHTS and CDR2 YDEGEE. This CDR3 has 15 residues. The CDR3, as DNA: TGTGCCAGCAGCTTATTAGCGGGGAAGCTCAATAAGCAGTTCTTC. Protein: CASSLLAGKLNKQFF.

CDR3 coding DNA: TGCGCCAGCAGCGCCAGGGTTCACTATGGCTACACCTTC. This gives the protein CASSARVHYGYTF. This chain links TRBV5-1 with TRBJ1-2, with TRBD1 as a possible D gene (5 bases). The V end was cut by 4 bases, the J end by 3 bases, with 10 bases between. CDR1 SGHRS and CDR2 YFSETQ come from the germline V gene. This CDR3 has 13 amino acids. Filled out from reference TRBV5-1 and TRBJ1-2, the complete variable domain reads KAGVTQTPRYLIKTRGQQVTLSCSPISGHRSVSWYQQTPGQGLQFLFEYFSETQRNKGNFPGRFSGRQFSNSRSEMNVSTLELGDSALYLCASSARVHYGYTFGSGTRLTVV.

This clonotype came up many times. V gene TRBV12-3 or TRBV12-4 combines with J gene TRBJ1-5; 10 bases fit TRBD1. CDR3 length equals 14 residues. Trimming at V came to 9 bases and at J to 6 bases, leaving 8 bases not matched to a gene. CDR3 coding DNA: TGTGCCAGACATGGACAGGGGGAGAGTCAGCCCCAGCATTTT. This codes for CARHGQGESQPQHF.

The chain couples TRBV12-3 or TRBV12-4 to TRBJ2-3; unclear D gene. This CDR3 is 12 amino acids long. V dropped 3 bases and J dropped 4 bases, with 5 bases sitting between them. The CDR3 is CASSFYADTQYF. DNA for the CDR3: TGTGCCAGCAGTTTTTATGCAGATACGCAGTATTTT.

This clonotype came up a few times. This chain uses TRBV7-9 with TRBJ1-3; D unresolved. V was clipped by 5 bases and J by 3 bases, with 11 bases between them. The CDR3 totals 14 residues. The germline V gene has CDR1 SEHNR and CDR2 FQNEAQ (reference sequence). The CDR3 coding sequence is TGTGCCAGCAGCGTACAGCGGGGTGGAAACACCATATATTTT. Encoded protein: CASSVQRGGNTIYF.

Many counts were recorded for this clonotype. The CDR3 nucleotides read TGCGCCAGCAGCTTACAGGTAACAGATACGCAGTATTTT. Translated, it gives CASSLQVTDTQYF. V is TRBV5-1 and J is TRBJ2-3, with D perhaps TRBD1 (5 bases). This CDR3 spans 13 amino acids. Germline CDR1 is SGHRS and CDR2 is YFSETQ. V was cut by 2 bases and J by 3 bases, with 7 bases left in between.

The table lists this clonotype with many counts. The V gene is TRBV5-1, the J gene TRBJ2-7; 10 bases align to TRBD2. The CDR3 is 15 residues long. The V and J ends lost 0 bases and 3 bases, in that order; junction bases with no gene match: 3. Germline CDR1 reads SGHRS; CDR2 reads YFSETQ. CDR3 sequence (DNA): TGCGCCAGCAGCTTGGTCCTAGCGGGGGACTACGAGCAGTACTTC. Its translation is CASSLVLAGDYEQYF. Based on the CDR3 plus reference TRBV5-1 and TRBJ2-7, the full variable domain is KAGVTQTPRYLIKTRGQQVTLSCSPISGHRSVSWYQQTPGQGLQFLFEYFSETQRNKGNFPGRFSGRQFSNSRSEMNVSTLELGDSALYLCASSLVLAGDYEQYFGPGTRLTVT.

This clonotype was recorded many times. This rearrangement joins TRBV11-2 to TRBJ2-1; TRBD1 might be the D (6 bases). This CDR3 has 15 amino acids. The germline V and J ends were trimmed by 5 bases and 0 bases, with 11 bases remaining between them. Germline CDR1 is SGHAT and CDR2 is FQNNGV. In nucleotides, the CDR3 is TGTGCCAGCAGCACACAGGGAAGCTCCTACAATGAGCAGTTCTTC. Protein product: CASSTQGSSYNEQFF.

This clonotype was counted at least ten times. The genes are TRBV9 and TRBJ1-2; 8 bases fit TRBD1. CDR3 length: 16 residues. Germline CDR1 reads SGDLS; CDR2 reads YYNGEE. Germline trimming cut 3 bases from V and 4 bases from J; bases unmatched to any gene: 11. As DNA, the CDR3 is TGTGCCAGCAGCGCGGGGACAGGACTTTTCTTCTATGGCTACACCTTC. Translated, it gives CASSAGTGLFFYGYTF.

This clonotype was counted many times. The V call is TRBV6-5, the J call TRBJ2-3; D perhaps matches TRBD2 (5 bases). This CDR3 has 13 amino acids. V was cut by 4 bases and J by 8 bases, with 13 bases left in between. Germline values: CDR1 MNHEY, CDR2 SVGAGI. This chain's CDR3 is CASSSRDRGTQYF. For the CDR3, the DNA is TGTGCCAGCAGTTCTCGGGATCGTGGTACGCAGTATTTT.

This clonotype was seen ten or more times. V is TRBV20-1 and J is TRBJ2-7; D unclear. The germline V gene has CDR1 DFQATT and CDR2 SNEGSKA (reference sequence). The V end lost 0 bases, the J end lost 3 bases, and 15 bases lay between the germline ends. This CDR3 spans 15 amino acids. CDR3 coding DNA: TGCAGTGCTAGAGATCTTAGGCGCCCAGGCTACGAGCAGTACTTC. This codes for CSARDLRRPGYEQYF.

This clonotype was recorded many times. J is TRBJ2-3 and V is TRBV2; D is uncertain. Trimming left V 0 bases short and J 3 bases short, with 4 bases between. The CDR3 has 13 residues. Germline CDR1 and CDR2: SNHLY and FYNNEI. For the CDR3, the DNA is TGTGCCAGCAGTGAAGCAGGTACAGATACGCAGTATTTT. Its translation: CASSEAGTDTQYF.